These 14 T cell receptor beta chains came from one sample sequenced in a study of cytomegalovirus exposure and HLA in healthy donors. The PCR made use of 60 Vbeta and 13 Jbeta primers. Data came from immunoSEQ multiplex PCR; TCRdb stores just in-frame clones and leaves some out. Here the sample spans more than 70,000 clones, 70% to 85% being singletons. Input material: PBMCs. Every receptor here comes from a middle-aged man in good health and CMV-seropositive.

The V call is TRBV29-1, the J call TRBJ2-2; no firm D call. V shed 7 bases and J shed 1 base, with 7 bases lying between them. The CDR3 is made up of 12 amino acids. From germline, CDR1 is SQVTM and CDR2 ANQGSEA. In nucleotides, the CDR3 is TGCAGCGCGACTGAGAACACCGGGGAGCTGTTTTTT. This codes for CSATENTGELFF.

This chain uses TRBV5-1 with TRBJ2-5; tentatively, D is TRBD1 (6 bases). The germline gives CDR1 SGHRS, CDR2 YFSETQ. This CDR3 is built from 14 residues. Trimming shortened V by 4 bases and J by 0 bases, and 10 bases separated the two germline ends. This CDR3 is CASSIWTDQETQYF. The CDR3, as DNA: TGCGCCAGCAGCATATGGACAGACCAAGAGACCCAGTACTTC.

Comment on this clone: A read error may produce the germline difference seen at one junction end. V is TRBV6-5 and J is TRBJ2-6, with D perhaps TRBD1 (5 bases). The length of the CDR3 is 15 residues. CDR1 and CDR2 from the germline V gene are MNHEY and SVGAGI. This chain's CDR3 is CASSYRVSGANGLTF. The CDR3, as DNA: TGTGCCAGCAGTTACCGAGTCTCTGGGGCCAACGGCCTGACTTTC.

The rearrangement uses TRBV18 and TRBJ2-3, with 14 bases fitting TRBD2. This CDR3 region has 17 residues. Trimming took 3 bases from V and 4 from J; bases not matched to a gene: 6. Germline V lookup: CDR1 KGHSH, CDR2 LQKENI. CDR3 in amino acids: CASSPPGLAGGSDTQYF. CDR3 bases: TGTGCCAGCTCACCTCCCGGACTAGCGGGAGGATCAGATACGCAGTATTTT.

The J gene is TRBJ2-3, the V gene TRBV7-9; 11 bases align to TRBD2. The CDR3 consists of 19 residues. The trim removed 2 bases at V and 0 bases at J, leaving 10 bases unmatched. Germline values: CDR1 SEHNR, CDR2 FQNEAQ (reference sequence). The CDR3 DNA follows: TGTGCCAGCAGCTTACCCTACGGACTAGCGGGTATTAGCACAGATACGCAGTATTTT. Translation: CASSLPYGLAGISTDTQYF.

The V and J genes are TRBV7-9 and TRBJ2-7, with TRBD2 as a possible D gene (6 bases). The CDR3 extends over 16 amino acids. V lost 5 bases and J 2 bases, leaving 19 bases between the germline ends. CDR1 and CDR2 from the germline V gene are SEHNR and FQNEAQ (reference sequence). The CDR3 coding sequence is TGTGCCAGCAGCCTTTTCCCGGGACTCCGCGCCTACGAGCAGTACTTC. Translated, it gives CASSLFPGLRAYEQYF.

This clone showed up just a few times. The chain couples TRBV25-1 to TRBJ1-1, with D perhaps matching TRBD1 (5 bases). This CDR3 has 15 amino acids. Deletions cut 5 bases from V and 4 bases from J, with 17 bases between. The germline V gene encodes CDR1 MGHDK and CDR2 SYGVNS. The CDR3 nucleotides are TGTGCCAGCAGTAAAGGTGGGGCAGGGATCACTGAAGCTTTCTTT. It codes for CASSKGGAGITEAFF.

This clone was counted a single time. The J gene is TRBJ2-6, the V gene TRBV15, with 8 bases aligning to TRBD1. The V segment lost 5 bases and the J segment 1 base; nucleotides outside the gene matches: 7. This CDR3 spans 17 amino acids. The germline V gene has CDR1 LNHNV and CDR2 YYDKDF (reference sequence). The CDR3 nucleotides are TGTGCCACCAGCCCTACAGGGGGAGTTTCTGGGGCCAACGTCCTGACTTTC. Translation gives CATSPTGGVSGANVLTF.

The CDR3 bases are TGCGCCAGCAGCTCAGGGGGCTCTGGAAACACCATATATTTT. It codes for CASSSGGSGNTIYF. The chain recombines TRBV5-1 with TRBJ1-3; 7 bases map to TRBD1. CDR1 is SGHRS and CDR2 is YFSETQ in the germline V gene. The CDR3 has 14 residues. The J segment lost 0 bases and the V segment lost 3 bases, leaving 0 bases of the junction unmatched.

The rearrangement links TRBV5-1 to TRBJ2-7; D might be TRBD2 (6 bases). The CDR3 sequence is 14 residues long. Germline V CDR1 and CDR2: SGHRS, YFSETQ. With 5 bases removed from V and 2 bases from J, the gap between germline ends came to 14 bases. The DNA for the CDR3 is TGCGCCAGCAGGTTCCTAGCGAATACCTACGAGCAGTACTTC. It encodes CASRFLANTYEQYF.

The chain joins TRBV5-1 to TRBJ2-1, with 7 bases fitting TRBD1. Germline assignment: CDR1 SGHRS and CDR2 YFSETQ. V dropped 6 bases and J dropped 8; count of bases not matched to a gene: 14. This CDR3 is built from 15 residues. DNA of the CDR3: TGCGCCAGCAAACAGTGGACAGGTGGAGTTGATGAGCAGTTCTTC. It codes for CASKQWTGGVDEQFF. Based on the CDR3 plus reference TRBV5-1 and TRBJ2-1, the full variable domain is KAGVTQTPRYLIKTRGQQVTLSCSPISGHRSVSWYQQTPGQGLQFLFEYFSETQRNKGNFPGRFSGRQFSNSRSEMNVSTLELGDSALYLCASKQWTGGVDEQFFGPGTRLTVL.

The chain carries TRBV7-8 and TRBJ1-5; 9 bases agree with TRBD1. V dropped 5 bases and J dropped 7; count of bases not matched to a gene: 9. The length of the CDR3 is 15 residues. In germline, CDR1 is SGHVS, CDR2 FQNEAQ. The DNA of the CDR3 is TGTGCCAGCAGCCCACAGGGGGCTGTTAGCCAGCCCCAGCATTTT. The encoded protein is CASSPQGAVSQPQHF.

This chain connects TRBV5-1 to TRBJ2-7, with a weak D call TRBD2 (5 bases). Trimming took 1 base from V and 0 from J, leaving 14 bases between them. This CDR3 region has 16 residues. The V gene's germline CDR1 is SGHRS and CDR2 YFSETQ. CDR3 region: CASSLSGGWSSYEQYF. CDR3 nucleotides: TGCGCCAGCAGCTTGAGCGGTGGGTGGAGCTCCTACGAGCAGTACTTC.

The V and J genes are TRBV4-1 and TRBJ1-1, with 7 bases matching TRBD1. Trimming cost V 1 base and J 8 bases; bases outside gene matches: 1. Germline values: CDR1 MGHRA, CDR2 YSYEKL. The CDR3 has 12 amino acids. The CDR3 DNA is TGCGCCAGCAGCCAAGTGGGACAGGAAGCTTTCTTT. Translating gives CASSQVGQEAFF.